This T cell receptor (beta chain) originates from a study of patients and donors after allogeneic stem cell transplantation. MiXCR, run by TCRdb on the RT-PCR reads, gives a single entry per CDR3 protein. The sample records hundreds of thousands of distinct CDR3 sequences, 16% being singletons. The germline V gene encodes CDR1 SGHDT and CDR2 YYEEEE. The junction had 5 bases not matched to a gene; V was cut back by 0 bases and J by 10 bases. This CDR3 comprises 14 residues. The receptor's source is a human donor who was either an allogeneic HSCT recipient or a stem cell or donor lymphocyte infusion donor (not recorded which). It is not recorded whose cells these are; they may come from a transplant donor. Sequences were obtained from blood, either unsorted or a sorted T cell fraction (not recorded which). This chain uses TRBV5-6 with TRBJ1-1, with TRBD1 identical over 11 bases. The CDR3 protein is CASSLGTGGGRAFF. The CDR3 nucleotides are TGTGCCAGCAGCTTGGGGACAGGGGGCGGTCGAGCTTTCTTT. Using reference TRBV5-6 and TRBJ1-1 for the parts outside the CDR3, the full variable domain is DAGVTQSPTHLIKTRGQQVTLRCSPKSGHDTVSWYQQALGQGPQFIFQYYEEEERQRGNFPDRFSGHQFPNYSSELNVNALLLGDSALYLCASSLGTGGGRAFFGQGTRLTVV.